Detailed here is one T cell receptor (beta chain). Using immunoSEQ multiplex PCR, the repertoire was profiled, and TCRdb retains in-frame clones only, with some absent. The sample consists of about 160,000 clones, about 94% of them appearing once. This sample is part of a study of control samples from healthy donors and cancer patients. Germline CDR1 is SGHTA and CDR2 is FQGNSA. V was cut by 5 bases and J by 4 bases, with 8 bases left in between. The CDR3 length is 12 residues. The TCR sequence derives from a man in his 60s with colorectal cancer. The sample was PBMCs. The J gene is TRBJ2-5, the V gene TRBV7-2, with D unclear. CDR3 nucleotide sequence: TGTGCCAGCAGCGTAAAGAGAGAGACCCAGTACTTC. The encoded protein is CASSVKRETQYF.